These 19 T cell receptor beta chains were sequenced from one sample in a study of T-cell reconstitution after alpha-beta-depleted transplantation in children. Library preparation (for TCRbeta) was performed with unique molecular identifiers. TCRdb redid the calling of the PCR reads with MiXCR, one entry per CDR3 protein. The sample records roughly 610,000 distinct CDR3 sequences, 10% being singletons. The material was PBMCs from the stem cell graft donor, obtained from the stem cell graft. The receptors here all came from a human donor who donated a stem cell graft to a child with acute myeloid leukemia.

This clonotype was found many times. The chain employs TRBV12-3 or TRBV12-4 and TRBJ2-5; a weak D match, TRBD2 (5 bases). V was shortened by 9 bases and J by 3 bases, with 14 bases between the two germline ends. CDR3 length: 13 amino acids. DNA of the CDR3: TGTGCCAGTAGGACTCGAGAAAAAGAGACCCAGTACTTC. Translation gives CASRTREKETQYF.

This clonotype was seen ten or more times. The CDR3: CASSPGQGVTEAFF. DNA for the CDR3: TGTGCCAGCTCACCGGGACAGGGGGTCACTGAAGCTTTCTTT. The chain combines TRBV18 with TRBJ1-1, with 11 nucleotides matching TRBD1. Germline CDR1 is KGHSH and CDR2 is LQKENI. Trimming cost V 3 bases and J 4 bases; bases outside gene matches: 1. CDR3 size: 14 residues. The full variable domain, rest sourced from reference TRBV18 and TRBJ1-1, is NAGVMQNPRHLVRRRGQEARLRCSPMKGHSHVYWYRQLPEEGLKFMVYLQKENIIDESGMPKERFSAEFPKEGPSILRIQQVVRGDSAAYFCASSPGQGVTEAFFGQGTRLTVV.

This clonotype was picked up a small number of times. This chain connects TRBV24-1 to TRBJ1-5; no reliable D call. Germline CDR1 KGHDR, CDR2 SFDVKD. Trimming pared 5 bases from V and 6 bases from J, leaving 10 bases between. The CDR3 contains 13 residues. The DNA of the CDR3 is TGTGCCACCAGTGCAGGAACGGGTCAGCCCCAGCATTTT. It codes for CATSAGTGQPQHF.

There are a few counts of this clonotype. The CDR3 bases are TGTGCCAGCAGCCAATGGGACAGGGGACTATCCGGGGAGCTGTTTTTT. Translation gives CASSQWDRGLSGELFF. This chain joins TRBV3-1 and TRBJ2-2, with 10 bases that match TRBD1. The CDR3 spans 16 residues. After removal of 2 bases from V and 6 bases from J, the junction contained 6 bases not matched to a gene. From germline, CDR1 is LGHDT and CDR2 YNNKEL (reference sequence).

The V and J genes are TRBV12-3 or TRBV12-4 and TRBJ2-1; the match to TRBD1 covers 11 bases. Trimming cost V 6 bases and J 6 bases; bases outside gene matches: 7. The CDR3 totals 15 residues. The CDR3 sequence is CASRTGTGGFNEQFF. In DNA form, the CDR3 reads TGTGCCAGCAGAACCGGGACAGGGGGGTTCAATGAGCAGTTCTTC.

The J gene is TRBJ2-5, the V gene TRBV2; 8 nucleotides match TRBD1. The CDR3 loop spans 12 amino acids. Trimming took 8 bases from V and 3 from J; bases not matched to a gene: 2. Germline V lookup: CDR1 SNHLY, CDR2 FYNNEI. Here the CDR3 DNA reads TGTGCCAGCCGACAGGGGAAAGAGACCCAGTACTTC. It yields the protein CASRQGKETQYF.

This clonotype was observed many times. The chain employs TRBV29-1 and TRBJ2-3; D is perhaps TRBD2 (5 bases). There are 15 residues in the CDR3. The germline V gene has CDR1 SQVTM and CDR2 ANQGSEA. With 1 base removed from V and 1 base from J, the gap between germline ends came to 12 bases. The CDR3, as DNA: TGCAGCGTTGAAGCCGTTGTTAGCGGCACAGATACGCAGTATTTT. Translating it yields CSVEAVVSGTDTQYF.

V and J are TRBV12-3 or TRBV12-4 and TRBJ1-1, with D perhaps matching TRBD1 (6 bases). V lost 6 bases and J lost 4, with 15 bases in between. There are 14 residues in the CDR3. DNA of the CDR3: TGTGCCAGCAGCTTAAGGGGGGGTGCCACTGAAGCTTTCTTT. It is translated as CASSLRGGATEAFF.

This clonotype came up a few times. The DNA of the CDR3 is TGCAGCGTTACCGGGCCCTACTACGAGCAGTACTTC. Amino acid sequence: CSVTGPYYEQYF. The chain carries TRBV29-1 and TRBJ2-7, with no clear D. The V gene's germline CDR1 is SQVTM and CDR2 ANQGSEA. The length of the CDR3 is 12 residues. V shed 5 bases and J shed 3 bases, with 11 bases lying between them.

This clonotype appeared many times. The rearrangement uses TRBV7-2 and TRBJ2-7, with 9 bases lining up with TRBD1. Germline CDR1 is SGHTA and CDR2 is FQGNSA. V lost 5 bases and J lost 2; bases outside the gene matches: 10. There are 16 residues in the CDR3. CDR3 nucleotide sequence: TGTGCCAGCAGCCTGAATCGGGGACAGGGAACCTACGAGCAGTACTTC. Protein: CASSLNRGQGTYEQYF. The variable domain in full, with the rest retrieved from reference TRBV7-2 and TRBJ2-7, is GAGVSQSPSNKVTEKGKDVELRCDPISGHTALYWYRQSLGQGLEFLIYFQGNSAPDKSGLPSDRFSAERTGGSVSTLTIQRTQQEDSAVYLCASSLNRGQGTYEQYFGPGTRLTVT.

The V gene is TRBV19, the J gene TRBJ2-2; D gene ambiguous. The V gene's germline CDR1 is LNHDA and CDR2 SQIVND (reference sequence). This CDR3 has 14 amino acids. With 6 bases removed from V and 1 base from J, the gap between germline ends came to 9 bases. DNA for the CDR3: TGTGCCAGTAGCCGGCTCCTGAACACCGGGGAGCTGTTTTTT. Its protein is CASSRLLNTGELFF. Full variable domain (rest looked up from reference TRBV19 and TRBJ2-2): DGGITQSPKYLFRKEGQNVTLSCEQNLNHDAMYWYRQDPGQGLRLIYYSQIVNDFQKGDIAEGYSVSREKKESFPLTVTSAQKNPTAFYLCASSRLLNTGELFFGEGSRLTVL.

This rearrangement joins TRBV29-1 to TRBJ2-1; D possibly corresponds to TRBD2 (6 bases). V was cut by 0 bases and J by 2 bases, with 14 bases left in between. Germline V lookup: CDR1 SQVTM, CDR2 ANQGSEA. CDR3 size: 16 residues. The CDR3 reads CSVEDWGGETYNEQFF. In DNA, the CDR3 is TGCAGCGTTGAAGATTGGGGCGGGGAGACCTACAATGAGCAGTTCTTC.

A few counts support this clonotype. The chain uses TRBV4-2 and TRBJ1-2; D uncertain. In germline, CDR1 is LGHNA, CDR2 YNFKEQ. The CDR3 is 15 amino acids. The V end was cut by 0 bases, the J end by 0 bases, with 8 bases between. For the CDR3, the DNA is TGTGCCAGCAGCCAAGATACGGCGACTAACTATGGCTACACCTTC. It encodes CASSQDTATNYGYTF.

This clonotype was seen many times. V and J are TRBV6-1 and TRBJ2-7, with 13 bases aligning to TRBD2. Germline assignment: CDR1 MNHNS and CDR2 SASEGT. Trimming took 6 bases from V and 5 from J; bases not matched to a gene: 10. The CDR3 length is 16 residues. The CDR3 coding sequence is TGTGCCAGCAGCCGGACTAGCGGGAGTCCCCACCACGAGCAGTACTTC. Residues: CASSRTSGSPHHEQYF.

This clonotype was found a few times. In DNA form, the CDR3 reads TGCGCCAGCAGCCAAACCACGAACACTGAAGCTTTCTTT. Translation: CASSQTTNTEAFF. This rearrangement joins TRBV4-3 to TRBJ1-1; no clear D gene. This CDR3 spans 13 amino acids. V was clipped by 2 bases and J by 1 base, with 5 bases between them. CDR1 LGHNA and CDR2 YSLEER come from the germline V gene.

This clonotype showed up just a few times. This rearrangement joins TRBV20-1 to TRBJ2-1; TRBD2 aligns across 12 bases. Unmatched junction bases numbered 7, after V lost 6 bases and J lost 7 bases. This CDR3 contains 14 residues. Germline lookup yields CDR1 DFQATT and CDR2 SNEGSKA (reference sequence). The CDR3 nucleotides read TGCAGTGCATCGACTAGCGGGAGAATAAATGAGCAGTTCTTC. It yields the protein CSASTSGRINEQFF.

In its sample, this clonotype was seen many times. This sequence joins TRBV20-1 and TRBJ2-3; no reliable D call. Germline assignment: CDR1 DFQATT and CDR2 SNEGSKA (reference sequence). The CDR3 is made up of 13 amino acids. V lost 1 base and J 4 bases, leaving 9 bases between the germline ends. The CDR3 spells CSARVHGSDTQYF. CDR3 in DNA: TGCAGTGCTAGAGTCCATGGATCAGATACGCAGTATTTT.

This clonotype was recorded many times. V is TRBV4-3 and J is TRBJ2-7; D not certain. With 2 bases removed from V and 2 bases from J, the gap between germline ends came to 7 bases. CDR1 LGHNA and CDR2 YSLEER come from the germline V gene. The CDR3 runs to 13 residues. In DNA, the CDR3 is TGCGCCAGCAGCCAACAGATAACCTACGAGCAGTACTTC. It encodes CASSQQITYEQYF.

As for this clonotype: Being one base from a much bigger clone, this may be a read error. The CDR3 end shows no conserved phenylalanine or tryptophan, and so a read error is likely. V usage is TRBV28 and J usage is TRBJ1-1; D gene ambiguous. Germline V gene sequence: CDR1 MDHEN, CDR2 SYDVKM. This CDR3 region has 10 residues. The V and J ends lost 7 bases and 3 bases respectively, with 3 bases between them. CDR3 in DNA: TGTGCCAGCAAGCACACTGAAGCTTTCTCT. Translated, it gives CASKHTEAFS.